A single T cell receptor (beta chain) is shown here with its context. Its antigen target is currently unknown. No base quality values were provided; no much bigger clone lies one nucleotide off. Library preparation was by the immunoSEQ multiplex PCR assay. TCRdb retrieved this table from immuneACCESS and kept in-frame rearrangements only. Not all clones are present; in checked studies, unresolved V genes account for under half, and no reason is known for the remainder. The sample data list around 180,000 clones, and around 92% of these were observed just once. 2% of the sample lies in the top ten. The data belong to a study of control samples from healthy donors and cancer patients (dated by TCRdb to the early 2020s). Inclusive of the bounding cysteine and phenylalanine, the CDR3 is 16 residues long. The CDR3 DNA has 48 bases and is translated from base 1. At the junction V is shortened by 4 bases and J by 0 bases; bases outside the gene matches: 7. Taken from the germline V gene, the CDR1 and CDR2 loops are MGHRA and YSYEKL.

The sample taken for sequencing was blood. The sequence was collected from a woman between 40 and 55 years old in good health. Recombination joined TRBV4-1 with TRBJ2-3; 7 middle bases align to TRBD2. For the CDR3, the sequence is CASSPAAGVSTDTQYF. The sequence in DNA is TGCGCCAGCAGCCCCGCTGCGGGGGTTAGCACAGATACGCAGTATTTT.